Each of the 18 T cell receptor beta chains below was sequenced from the same sample in a study of neurological immune-mediated disorders. Each CDR3 protein is one row after TCRdb ran MiXCR on the 5' RACE reads. The sample records about 52,000 distinct CDR3 sequences, around 3.9% being singletons. Input material: PBMCs. Receptors were obtained from a man in his thirties or forties with multiple sclerosis.

This clonotype was detected a few times. The junction and the germline gene differ at one end; a read error may be behind it. The genes are TRBV10-3 and TRBJ1-5, with D tentatively TRBD1 (5 bases). The CDR3 length is 15 residues. Germline V gene lookup returns CDR1 ENHRY and CDR2 SYGVKD. The CDR3 here is CAISDSGLYNQPQNF. The CDR3 coding sequence is TGTGCCATCAGTGACTCAGGGTTGTACAATCAGCCCCAGAATTTT.

This clonotype was detected many times. The chain uses TRBV20-1 and TRBJ2-7; 8 bases agree with TRBD2. Looked up from germline, CDR1 is DFQATT and CDR2 is SNEGSKA (reference sequence). Losses at the gene ends were 3 bases for V and 6 bases for J; bases not matched to a gene: 7. CDR3 length equals 13 residues. CDR3 amino acids: CSASPGLDGEQYF. CDR3 nucleotides: TGCAGTGCTAGCCCGGGACTAGATGGCGAGCAGTACTTC.

The V gene is TRBV7-8, the J gene TRBJ2-3; D is undetermined. Germline CDR1 is SGHVS and CDR2 is FQNEAQ. The CDR3 length is 16 residues. V gave up 3 bases and J gave up 0 bases, with 13 bases separating them. CDR3 in amino acids: CASSLIWVLSTDTQYF. The CDR3 DNA is TGTGCCAGCAGCTTGATCTGGGTTCTAAGCACAGATACGCAGTATTTT. The variable domain in full, with the rest retrieved from reference TRBV7-8 and TRBJ2-3, is GAGVSQSPRYKVAKRGQDVALRCDPISGHVSLFWYQQALGQGPEFLTYFQNEAQLDKSGLPSDRFFAERPEGSVSTLKIQRTQQEDSAVYLCASSLIWVLSTDTQYFGPGTRLTVL.

In this sample, this clonotype turned up many times. This chain joins TRBV20-1 and TRBJ2-7; D may be TRBD1 or TRBD2 (5 bases each). The germline V gene encodes CDR1 DFQATT and CDR2 SNEGSKA (reference sequence). V was pared by 3 bases and J by 3 bases, with 15 bases between. This CDR3 is built from 14 residues. The CDR3 coding sequence is TGCAGTGCTAGGGGGGAAGAGCGGATCTACGAGCAGTACTTC. Amino acids: CSARGEERIYEQYF.

This clonotype appeared many times. The junction and the germline gene differ at one end; a read error may be behind it. This chain connects TRBV10-3 to TRBJ2-7; D is unresolved. The CDR3 has 14 residues. Germline values: CDR1 ENHRY, CDR2 SYGVKD. The DNA of the CDR3 is TGTGCCACCAGTGAGTCGTTCGGACCCTACGAGCAGTACTTC. Translating gives CATSESFGPYEQYF.

Ten or more counts support this clonotype. The V call is TRBV6-5, the J call TRBJ2-7; 7 bases fit TRBD1. Germline-derived CDR1 and CDR2 are MNHEY and SVGAGI. The CDR3 covers 14 residues. Trimming took 6 bases from V and 1 from J; bases not matched to a gene: 6. The CDR3 spells CASSLTGRSYEQYF. CDR3 DNA: TGTGCCAGCAGCCTGACAGGGCGGTCCTACGAGCAGTACTTC.

In its sample, this clonotype was seen a few times. The chain joins TRBV7-2 to TRBJ2-1; D is unresolved. CDR1 and CDR2 (germline): SGHTA, FQGNSA. The CDR3 totals 15 residues. Trimming cost V 2 bases and J 5 bases, with 13 bases left between them. The CDR3 nucleotides read TGTGCCAGCAGCTTACTGGTTCGCCCAGACAATGAGCAGTTCTTC. Its translation: CASSLLVRPDNEQFF. Together with reference TRBV7-2 and TRBJ2-1, the CDR3 gives the full variable domain: GAGVSQSPSNKVTEKGKDVELRCDPISGHTALYWYRQSLGQGLEFLIYFQGNSAPDKSGLPSDRFSAERTGGSVSTLTIQRTQQEDSAVYLCASSLLVRPDNEQFFGPGTRLTVL.

This clonotype has at least ten counts. The chain joins TRBV6-4 to TRBJ2-2; 9 nucleotides align to TRBD1. CDR3 length: 15 residues. Germline loops: CDR1 MRHNA, CDR2 SNTAGT. Trimming removed 0 bases from V and 4 bases from J; junction bases left unmatched: 0. The CDR3 DNA sequence: TGTGCCAGCAGTGACTCACAGGGGGCCACCGGGGAGCTGTTTTTT. This sequence encodes CASSDSQGATGELFF.

At least ten counts were recorded for this clonotype. This chain links TRBV19 with TRBJ2-3, with D tentatively TRBD1 or TRBD2 (5 bases each). The germline gives CDR1 LNHDA, CDR2 SQIVND (reference sequence). Trimming stripped 1 base from V and 1 base from J, with 6 bases between. This CDR3 has 14 residues. The CDR3, as DNA: TGTGCCAGTAGTATAGGAGGGGGCACAGATACGCAGTATTTT. Translation gives CASSIGGGTDTQYF.

The sample holds many counts of this clonotype. V usage is TRBV29-1 and J usage is TRBJ2-1; 11 bases line up with TRBD2. The CDR3 extends over 13 amino acids. Germline V gives CDR1 SQVTM, CDR2 ANQGSEA. Trimming cost V 4 bases and J 7 bases; bases outside gene matches: 3. Here the CDR3 DNA reads TGCAGCGTTGGACTAGCGGGAATGAATGAGCAGTTCTTC. Translation: CSVGLAGMNEQFF.

Ten or more counts support this clonotype. The CDR3 nucleotides are TGTGCCATCGCCGGGACTAGCGCTAACTCCTACAATGAGCAGTTCTTC. It codes for CAIAGTSANSYNEQFF. This sequence joins TRBV10-3 and TRBJ2-1; 10 bases are shared with TRBD2. This CDR3 is built from 16 residues. Germline values: CDR1 ENHRY, CDR2 SYGVKD. V was pared by 8 bases and J by 0 bases, with 7 bases of the junction left unmatched.

This clonotype was detected many times. V is TRBV7-8 and J is TRBJ1-4; 9 bases align to TRBD1. This CDR3 contains 16 residues. V trimming: 4 bases; J trimming: 6 bases; junction bases outside the gene matches: 9. The germline V gene encodes CDR1 SGHVS and CDR2 FQNEAQ. CDR3 protein: CASSSRDRAEYEKLFF. The CDR3 bases are TGTGCCAGCAGCTCCAGGGACAGGGCAGAGTATGAAAAACTGTTTTTT.

The sample holds many counts of this clonotype. The rearrangement uses TRBV29-1 and TRBJ2-1; D unclear. Per germline, CDR1 SQVTM and CDR2 ANQGSEA. The germline V and J ends were trimmed by 5 bases and 4 bases, with 18 bases remaining between them. The CDR3 length is 15 residues. As DNA, the CDR3 is TGCAGCGTTCACGACACCCGAGGTGGATACAATGAGCAGTTCTTC. Amino acids: CSVHDTRGGYNEQFF.

This clonotype was recorded at least ten times. V is TRBV5-1 and J is TRBJ2-5; TRBD2 might be the D (6 bases). Per germline, CDR1 SGHRS and CDR2 YFSETQ. The CDR3 totals 14 residues. V lost 3 bases and J 7 bases, leaving 16 bases between the germline ends. The CDR3 bases are TGCGCCAGCAGCTCTGGGGGGAGCATGTGGACCCAGTACTTC. Encoded protein: CASSSGGSMWTQYF.

This clonotype was seen at least ten times. This chain connects TRBV4-1 to TRBJ2-1, with 10 bases lining up with TRBD2. The J segment lost 7 bases and the V segment lost 1 base, leaving 16 bases of the junction unmatched. CDR1 and CDR2 from the germline V gene are MGHRA and YSYEKL. This CDR3 spans 19 amino acids. The CDR3 sequence is CASSQGSTSGALRYNEQFF. DNA for the CDR3: TGCGCCAGCAGCCAAGGGTCTACTAGCGGGGCCCTTAGGTATAATGAGCAGTTCTTC.

At least ten counts were recorded for this clonotype. This chain joins TRBV6-5 and TRBJ2-7; D not resolved. The CDR3 is 15 amino acids. CDR1 is MNHEY and CDR2 is SVGAGI in the germline V gene. V was trimmed by 0 bases and J by 2 bases, leaving 11 bases between them. The CDR3 DNA sequence: TGTGCCAGCAGTTACTCGTTCACAGAAACCTACGAGCAGTACTTC. Its translation: CASSYSFTETYEQYF.

This clonotype was detected many times. This chain uses TRBV5-1 with TRBJ1-1; TRBD1 might be the D (5 bases). Trimming stripped 3 bases from V and 5 bases from J, with 14 bases between. The CDR3 covers 14 residues. Looked up from germline, CDR1 is SGHRS and CDR2 is YFSETQ. CDR3 in amino acids: CASSSTPGGTEAFF. As DNA, the CDR3 is TGCGCCAGCAGCTCAACGCCGGGGGGGACTGAAGCTTTCTTT.

The rearrangement joins TRBV25-1 to TRBJ2-3; the match to TRBD2 covers 12 bases. The CDR3 sequence is 15 residues long. Germline V gene lookup returns CDR1 MGHDK and CDR2 SYGVNS. Unmatched junction bases numbered 3, after V lost 7 bases and J lost 1 base. CDR3 region: CASMTSGSRTDTQYF. The CDR3 DNA reads as TGTGCCAGCATGACTAGCGGGAGCCGCACAGATACGCAGTATTTT.